A selection of T cell receptor beta chains follows, all from one sample in a study of identical twins. Using its own MiXCR run on the 5' RACE reads, TCRdb lists one record per CDR3 protein. The sample yields about 660,000 distinct CDR3 sequences, over 8.5% seen once. These data were also reused for a study on yellow fever vaccine responses in identical twins.

The sample taken for sequencing was PBMCs. Every receptor here comes from a young woman in good health. Both conserved end residues are part of each CDR3. A D gene is named only where the DNA matches it firmly. Clone size is given for some rows only: seen once, a few or many times, or a class if the clone is expanded.

TRBJ2-1 | few | TRBV2 | . | CASSVRPYNEQFF | TGTGCCAGCAGTGTGAGACCTTACAATGAGCAGTTCTTC
TRBJ2-1 | many | TRBV29-1 | . | CSVEGLDPPGEQFF | TGCAGCGTTGAGGGATTAGACCCGCCCGGGGAGCAGTTCTTC
TRBJ2-1 | few | TRBV29-1 | . | CSVGRDTGLYNEQFF | TGCAGCGTTGGGCGGGACACCGGATTATACAATGAGCAGTTCTTC
TRBJ2-7 | . | TRBV20-1 | TRBD1 | CSARVGTGAYEQYF | TGCAGTGCTAGAGTAGGGACAGGGGCCTACGAGCAGTACTTC
TRBJ2-3 | . | TRBV4-1 | TRBD1 | CASSHSGQGATDTQYF | TGCGCCAGCAGCCATTCCGGACAGGGGGCAACCGATACGCAGTATTTT
TRBJ2-3 | . | TRBV20-1 | . | CSARRLESGTDTQYF | TGCAGTGCTAGGAGACTAGAGAGTGGCACAGATACGCAGTATTTT
TRBJ2-2 | . | TRBV6-4 | TRBD2 | CACSFPDYSGVNTGELFF | TGTGCCTGCAGTTTCCCTGACTACAGCGGGGTGAACACCGGGGAGCTGTTTTTT
TRBJ1-1 | few | TRBV2 | . | CASSIGEAFF | TGTGCCAGCTCGATAGGGGAAGCTTTCTTT
TRBJ2-7 | few | TRBV6-2/TRBV6-3 | TRBD2 | CASSTSGSFDHEQYF | TGTGCCAGCAGCACTAGCGGGAGCTTTGACCACGAGCAGTACTTC
TRBJ1-5 | few | TRBV5-8 | . | CASSPRTWRNSNQPQHF | TGTGCCAGCAGCCCCAGGACCTGGAGAAACAGCAATCAGCCCCAGCATTTT
TRBJ2-7 | many | TRBV3-1 | . | CASSPAGTGEQYF | TGTGCCAGCAGCCCCGCCGGCACAGGGGAGCAGTACTTC
TRBJ2-7 | many | TRBV29-1 | . | CSVERDNPYEQYF | TGCAGCGTTGAGAGGGACAATCCCTACGAGCAGTACTTC
TRBJ2-1 | many | TRBV6-4 | . | CASSDSETTKQFF | TGTGCCAGCAGTGACTCGGAGACTACAAAGCAGTTCTTC
TRBJ2-1 | many | TRBV10-3 | . | CASATGDSLSQEQFF | TGTGCCAGCGCCACGGGAGACTCTCTCAGCCAGGAGCAGTTCTTC
TRBJ2-2 | few | TRBV6-2/TRBV6-3 | . | CASSYPTFANTGELFF | TGTGCCAGCAGTTACCCGACATTCGCGAACACCGGGGAGCTGTTTTTT
TRBJ2-5 | few | TRBV3-1 | TRBD2 | CASSPGLAVTQTQYF | TGTGCCAGCAGCCCGGGACTAGCGGTTACTCAGACCCAGTACTTC
TRBJ2-7 | few | TRBV4-2 | . | CASSQDWGAGYEQYF | TGTGCCAGCAGCCAAGATTGGGGGGCGGGTTACGAGCAGTACTTC
TRBJ2-1 | many | TRBV5-1 | . | CASSLFATQYNEQFF | TGCGCCAGCAGCTTGTTTGCGACACAGTACAATGAGCAGTTCTTC
TRBJ2-1 | many | TRBV20-1 | . | CSARDTNEQFF | TGCAGTGCTAGAGACACTAATGAGCAGTTCTTC
TRBJ2-5 | few | TRBV10-3 | . | CAISESTGLVETQYF | TGTGCCATCAGTGAGTCGACAGGACTAGTAGAGACCCAGTACTTC
TRBJ2-3 | few | TRBV3-1 | TRBD2 | CASSQEAAAWSGSTTDTQYF | TGTGCCAGCAGCCAAGAAGCTGCGGCGTGGAGCGGGAGTACCACAGATACGCAGTATTTT
TRBJ2-2 | many | TRBV27 | TRBD1 | CASSLPGGANTGELFF | TGTGCCAGCAGTTTGCCAGGGGGCGCGAACACCGGGGAGCTGTTTTTT
TRBJ2-7 | . | TRBV9 | TRBD1 | CASSVGTGLTYEQYF | TGTGCCAGCAGCGTAGGGACAGGGCTCACCTACGAGCAGTACTTC
TRBJ2-7 | . | TRBV12-3/TRBV12-4 | . | CASSSQHTISYEQYF | TGTGCCAGCAGTTCTCAACATACTATCTCCTACGAGCAGTACTTC
TRBJ1-3 | few | TRBV6-5 | TRBD1 | CASSSTGGSGNTIYF | TGTGCCAGCAGTTCGACAGGGGGATCTGGAAACACCATATATTTT
TRBJ2-2 | few | TRBV6-2/TRBV6-3 | TRBD2 | CASSYGLEGGELFF | TGTGCCAGCAGCTACGGACTAGAAGGCGGGGAGCTGTTTTTT
TRBJ2-7 | . | TRBV11-1 | . | CASSLAPNSLREQYF | TGTGCCAGCAGCTTAGCCCCGAACAGTCTACGCGAGCAGTACTTC
TRBJ2-5 | . | TRBV6-2/TRBV6-3 | TRBD1 | CASSRQGAGKETQYF | TGTGCCAGCAGCCGACAGGGGGCCGGGAAAGAGACCCAGTACTTC
TRBJ2-6 | many | TRBV9 | TRBD1 | CASSGGETGISGANVLTF | TGTGCCAGCAGCGGAGGGGAGACAGGGATCTCTGGGGCCAACGTCCTGACTTTC
TRBJ2-3 | . | TRBV4-3 | . | CASSPETGISTDTQYF | TGCGCCAGCAGCCCGGAAACAGGGATAAGCACAGATACGCAGTATTTT
TRBJ2-2 | few | TRBV4-1 | . | CASSLGQDRGGELFF | TGCGCCAGCAGCCTTGGACAAGATAGGGGCGGGGAGCTGTTTTTT
TRBJ2-7 | few | TRBV6-2/TRBV6-3 | . | CASSYGIAETYEQYF | TGTGCCAGCAGTTACGGGATAGCGGAAACCTACGAGCAGTACTTC
TRBJ2-3 | few | TRBV7-2 | TRBD2 | CASSWGGDTQYF | TGTGCCAGCAGCTGGGGGGGGGATACGCAGTATTTT
TRBJ2-7 | few | TRBV4-2 | . | CASSQDTNSYEQYF | TGTGCCAGCAGCCAAGATACGAACTCCTACGAGCAGTACTTC
TRBJ2-5 | . | TRBV7-2 | TRBD1 | CASSYQGQDLETQYF | TGTGCCAGCAGCTACCAAGGACAGGACTTAGAGACCCAGTACTTC
TRBJ2-3 | many | TRBV5-1 | . | CASSARGWSDTQYF | TGCGCCAGCAGCGCTCGAGGGTGGTCAGATACGCAGTATTTT
TRBJ2-3 | few | TRBV27 | . | CASSLWGMGTDTQYF | TGTGCCAGCAGTTTATGGGGGATGGGCACAGATACGCAGTATTTT
TRBJ2-3 | . | TRBV4-3 | . | CASSQDWRASSEDTQYF | TGCGCCAGCAGCCAAGATTGGCGGGCTAGCTCTGAAGATACGCAGTATTTT
TRBJ1-2 | . | TRBV4-1 | . | CASSPGPYGYTF | TGCGCCAGCAGCCCTGGGCCCTATGGCTACACCTTC
TRBJ2-7 | . | TRBV6-2/TRBV6-3 | TRBD1 | CASSYSTGAYEQYF | TGTGCCAGCAGTTACTCGACAGGGGCCTACGAGCAGTACTTT
TRBJ1-1 | few | TRBV29-1 | . | CSSHSNTEAFF | TGCAGCTCTCACAGCAACACTGAAGCTTTCTTT
TRBJ2-7 | . | TRBV6-2/TRBV6-3 | TRBD1 | CASSYGQGHYEQYF | TGTGCCAGCAGTTACGGACAGGGACACTACGAGCAGTACTTC
TRBJ2-6 | few | TRBV4-3 | . | CASSLNFGSGANVLTF | TGCGCCAGCAGCCTGAACTTCGGGTCCGGGGCCAACGTCCTGACTTTC
TRBJ2-5 | few | TRBV20-1 | . | CSAMGAYQETQYF | TGCAGTGCCATGGGGGCGTACCAAGAGACCCAGTACTTC
TRBJ2-3 | many | TRBV12-3/TRBV12-4 | . | CASSLTEVLGDTQYF | TGTGCCAGCAGTTTAACGGAAGTTCTCGGGGATACGCAGTATTTT
TRBJ2-7 | many | TRBV6-1 | TRBD2 | CASIEQPGGYEQYF | TGTGCCAGCATCGAACAGCCGGGGGGTTACGAGCAGTACTTC
TRBJ2-1 | . | TRBV13 | TRBD2 | CAFCSPTSGTSITYNEQFF | TGTGCCTTCTGTTCCCCGACTAGCGGAACATCTATAACCTACAATGAGCAGTTCTTC
TRBJ2-3 | few | TRBV4-3 | TRBD2 | CASSQGGELAGVDTQYF | TGCGCCAGCAGCCAAGGCGGTGAACTAGCGGGAGTAGATACGCAGTATTTT
TRBJ2-1 | few | TRBV5-1 | TRBD2 | CASSWAGTSGYNEQFF | TGCGCCAGCAGCTGGGCCGGGACTAGCGGTTACAATGAGCAGTTCTTC
TRBJ2-7 | few | TRBV29-1 | TRBD2 | CSVQKRESYEQYF | TGCAGCGTCCAAAAGCGGGAGAGCTACGAGCAGTACTTC
TRBJ2-1 | many | TRBV3-1 | TRBD2 | CASSQDLTSGGWSNEQFF | TGTGCCAGCAGCCAAGATTTGACTAGCGGGGGCTGGAGCAATGAGCAGTTCTTC
TRBJ2-3 | . | TRBV6-2/TRBV6-3 | . | CASSPKPGALTDTQYF | TGTGCCAGCAGTCCTAAACCAGGGGCCCTCACAGATACGCAGTATTTT
TRBJ1-1 | . | TRBV5-6 | . | CASSVSVTEAFF | TGTGCCAGCAGCGTGAGCGTGACTGAAGCTTTCTTT